Each of the 27 T cell receptor beta chains below was sequenced from the same sample in a study of T cell responses to AZD1222 COVID-19 vaccine. Sequencing was performed with immunoSEQ multiplex PCR; in TCRdb, only in-frame clones are kept and a portion is missing. This sample carries about 140,000 clones, more than 80% of them seen once, and the ten largest clones take over 2.5%. This specimen consisted of peripheral blood, obtained on day 0 of AZD1222 vaccination. These receptors were obtained from an adult in good health.

This clone was picked up a small number of times. The rearrangement joins TRBV6-5 to TRBJ2-1; 9 bases match TRBD2. Germline V gene lookup returns CDR1 MNHEY and CDR2 SVGAGI. This CDR3 is 14 amino acids long. Trimming removed 4 bases from V and 9 bases from J; junction bases left unmatched: 7. CDR3 bases: TGTGCCAGCAGTTTGGCTAGCGGGACGGGTGAGCAGTTCTTC. Its protein is CASSLASGTGEQFF.

V and J are TRBV9 and TRBJ2-1, with D maybe TRBD1 (6 bases). CDR3 length: 11 residues. The V end lost 10 bases, the J end lost 7 bases, and 12 bases lay between the germline ends. The germline gives CDR1 SGDLS, CDR2 YYNGEE. CDR3 nucleotide sequence: TGTGCCTCCGGACAGCCAAATGAGCAGTTCTTC. It yields the protein CASGQPNEQFF.

This chain joins TRBV19 and TRBJ1-1, with D uncertain. V was clipped by 2 bases and J by 3 bases, with 13 bases between them. The CDR3 loop spans 15 amino acids. Germline CDR1 is LNHDA and CDR2 is SQIVND (reference sequence). CDR3 sequence (DNA): TGTGCCAGTAGTATATGGGGTGAAGCGGACACTGAAGCTTTCTTT. Protein sequence: CASSIWGEADTEAFF.

This chain connects TRBV4-3 to TRBJ1-2; D remains ambiguous. CDR1 is LGHNA and CDR2 is YSLEER in the germline V gene. This CDR3 is 12 amino acids long. Trimming removed 2 bases from V and 4 bases from J, with 5 bases in between. CDR3 protein: CASSQLGYGYTF. The CDR3 bases are TGCGCCAGCAGCCAATTAGGCTATGGCTACACCTTC.

This clone is labeled medium-sized (0.01 to 0.1%). The V call is TRBV7-8, the J call TRBJ1-1, with TRBD1 matching over 9 bases. The CDR3 loop spans 13 amino acids. The junction had 7 bases not matched to a gene; V was cut back by 4 bases and J by 10 bases. Germline V gene sequence: CDR1 SGHVS, CDR2 FQNEAQ. CDR3 nucleotide sequence: TGTGCCAGCAGCTCGGACAGGGGAGTAATAGCTTTCTTT. This sequence encodes CASSSDRGVIAFF.

The J gene is TRBJ1-5, the V gene TRBV18; TRBD1 aligns across 7 bases. The CDR3 loop spans 17 amino acids. V gave up 2 bases and J gave up 7 bases; unmatched junction bases: 14. CDR1 is KGHSH and CDR2 is LQKENI in the germline V gene. CDR3 sequence: CASSPTPLTGAVQPQHF. The CDR3 nucleotides are TGTGCCAGCTCACCAACCCCCCTTACAGGGGCGGTCCAGCCCCAGCATTTT. The whole variable domain, remainder taken from reference TRBV18 and TRBJ1-5, is NAGVMQNPRHLVRRRGQEARLRCSPMKGHSHVYWYRQLPEEGLKFMVYLQKENIIDESGMPKERFSAEFPKEGPSILRIQQVVRGDSAAYFCASSPTPLTGAVQPQHFGDGTRLSIL.

J is TRBJ2-3 and V is TRBV4-1; 9 nucleotides agree with TRBD1. CDR3 length: 17 residues. Trimming removed 1 base from V and 4 bases from J; junction bases left unmatched: 9. Per germline, CDR1 MGHRA and CDR2 YSYEKL. CDR3 residues: CASSQVVGTGFADTQYF. DNA of the CDR3: TGCGCCAGCAGCCAAGTGGTCGGGACAGGGTTTGCAGATACGCAGTATTTT.

V gene TRBV3-1 (or the pseudogene TRBV3-2) combines with J gene TRBJ2-5, with 7 bases lining up with TRBD1. Germline CDR1 reads LGHDT; CDR2 reads YNNKEL (reference sequence). The CDR3 covers 14 residues. With V trimmed by 4 bases and J by 7 bases, 9 bases remained unmatched. The CDR3 loop is CASSPRTGEGTQYF. The CDR3 coding sequence is TGTGCCAGCAGCCCCAGGACAGGAGAGGGGACCCAGTACTTC.

The gene calls are TRBV18 and TRBJ1-5; D unclear. Germline assignment: CDR1 KGHSH and CDR2 LQKENI. V lost 3 bases, J lost 8 bases, and 11 bases lay in between. The CDR3 spans 13 residues. The CDR3 DNA reads TGTGCCAGCTCACCTGGATCGACCGAGCCCCAGCATTTT. This sequence encodes CASSPGSTEPQHF.

The chain has TRBV6-5 and TRBJ2-3, with D perhaps matching TRBD1 (5 bases). The germline V and J ends were trimmed by 5 bases and 0 bases, with 12 bases remaining between them. CDR1 and CDR2 (germline): MNHEY, SVGAGI. The length of the CDR3 is 15 residues. CDR3 DNA: TGTGCCAGCAGTCGGAAGACAGAGAGCACAGATACGCAGTATTTT. Its protein product is CASSRKTESTDTQYF.

This sequence joins TRBV28 and TRBJ2-7; D is possibly TRBD1 (6 bases). CDR3 length: 18 residues. Germline V lookup: CDR1 MDHEN, CDR2 SYDVKM. Trimming left V 3 bases short and J 5 bases short, with 26 bases between. The CDR3 DNA follows: TGTGCCAGCAGTTTGTCAAACGCAGGGACAACTTTGATCCACGAGCAGTACTTC. Translating it yields CASSLSNAGTTLIHEQYF.

The chain couples TRBV19 to TRBJ2-1; 10 nucleotides align to TRBD1. The trim removed 8 bases at V and 0 bases at J, leaving 13 bases unmatched. Per the germline V gene, CDR1 is LNHDA and CDR2 is SQIVND (reference sequence). The CDR3 has 18 amino acids. The CDR3 here is CASVGQGDSVGSYNEQFF. The CDR3 coding sequence is TGTGCCAGTGTCGGACAGGGGGATTCGGTAGGCTCCTACAATGAGCAGTTCTTC.

The J gene is TRBJ2-1, the V gene TRBV6-5; D gene uncertain. V was trimmed by 6 bases and J by 6 bases, leaving 9 bases between them. Germline loops: CDR1 MNHEY, CDR2 SVGAGI. The CDR3 runs 12 residues. CDR3 bases: TGTGCCAGCAGCCCAAGGCGCAATGAGCAGTTCTTC. Its protein product is CASSPRRNEQFF.

A few counts support this clone. The chain couples TRBV7-9 to TRBJ1-3, with 7 bases matching TRBD1. This CDR3 is 16 amino acids long. V lost 1 base to trimming and J lost 2 bases; unmatched junction nucleotides: 5. Germline V gene lookup returns CDR1 SEHNR and CDR2 FQNEAQ (reference sequence). As DNA, the CDR3 is TGTGCCAGCAGCTTAGTTAGGGGGCGTACTGGAAACACCATATATTTT. Translating it yields CASSLVRGRTGNTIYF.

This clone was seen a handful of times. The chain links TRBV7-8 to TRBJ2-3; 9 bases agree with TRBD2. The CDR3 runs to 17 residues. The trim removed 1 base at V and 0 bases at J, leaving 5 bases unmatched. Germline assignment: CDR1 SGHVS and CDR2 FQNEAQ. As DNA, the CDR3 is TGTGCCAGCAGCTTAGAGGCGGGGGGGCCTAGCACAGATACGCAGTATTTT. As protein: CASSLEAGGPSTDTQYF.

The V and J genes are TRBV9 and TRBJ2-1; no clear D gene. The length of the CDR3 is 15 residues. Germline V gene sequence: CDR1 SGDLS, CDR2 YYNGEE. Trimming took off 4 bases at V and 4 bases at J, with 15 bases between the two ends. Here the CDR3 reads CASSLPANGYNEQFF. In DNA, the CDR3 is TGTGCCAGCAGCCTACCGGCGAACGGGTACAATGAGCAGTTCTTC.

In its sample, this clone was seen once. The chain combines TRBV3-1 (or the pseudogene TRBV3-2) with TRBJ1-5, with no clear D. The ends were cut back, 0 bases at V and 8 bases at J, with 14 bases in the middle. This CDR3 is built from 15 residues. CDR1 and CDR2 (germline): LGHDT, YNNKEL (reference sequence). The CDR3 spells CASSQDFTDIKPQHF. The CDR3 bases are TGTGCCAGCAGCCAAGATTTCACGGATATCAAGCCCCAGCATTTT.

This chain links TRBV28 with TRBJ2-2; 8 nucleotides align to TRBD1. CDR1 MDHEN and CDR2 SYDVKM come from the germline V gene. The ends lost 6 bases at V and 9 bases at J; junction bases unmatched: 0. The CDR3 sequence is 11 residues long. The CDR3 spells CASSRGRELFF. The CDR3 nucleotides read TGTGCCAGCAGCAGGGGGCGGGAGCTGTTTTTT.

The rearrangement uses TRBV3-1 (or the pseudogene TRBV3-2) and TRBJ2-1, with D perhaps being TRBD1 or TRBD2 (5 bases each). From germline, CDR1 is LGHDT and CDR2 YNNKEL (reference sequence). This CDR3 is built from 15 residues. V shed 4 bases and J shed 3 bases, with 13 bases lying between them. The CDR3 spells CASSPSWGYYNEQFF. The CDR3 DNA sequence: TGTGCCAGCAGCCCTTCTTGGGGGTACTACAATGAGCAGTTCTTC.

This clone was detected once. This rearrangement joins TRBV6-2 or TRBV6-3 to TRBJ1-2; 7 nucleotides align to TRBD1. The V gene end was trimmed by 6 bases and the J gene end by 9 bases; junction bases not matched to a gene: 19. The CDR3 length is 16 residues. Per the germline V gene, CDR1 is MNHEY and CDR2 is SVGEGT. CDR3 DNA sequence: TGTGCCAGCAGCAGGCGGGACAGCACCCTTCTGGGGAGCTACACCTTC. Amino acids: CASSRRDSTLLGSYTF.

The V gene is TRBV7-8, the J gene TRBJ2-1, with a tentative D call TRBD2 (6 bases). V was shortened by 1 base and J by 5 bases, with 15 bases between the two germline ends. Germline loops: CDR1 SGHVS, CDR2 FQNEAQ. This CDR3 has 16 residues. The CDR3: CASSLVGLANNNEQFF. In DNA form, the CDR3 reads TGTGCCAGCAGCTTAGTCGGGCTAGCGAATAACAATGAGCAGTTCTTC.

The chain combines TRBV6-2 or TRBV6-3 with TRBJ1-5; D gene uncertain. V lost 2 bases and J lost 6, with 11 bases in between. Germline CDR1 and CDR2: MNHEY and SVGEGT. The CDR3 consists of 14 residues. DNA of the CDR3: TGTGCCAGCAGTTACGGCTCGAGGAGTCAGCCCCAGCATTTT. Protein product: CASSYGSRSQPQHF.

V and J are TRBV6-6 and TRBJ2-2; no clear D gene. The germline V gene has CDR1 MNHNY and CDR2 SVGAGI (reference sequence). The CDR3 runs 15 residues. V was shortened by 2 bases and J by 4 bases, with 11 bases between the two germline ends. Written as DNA, the CDR3 is TGTGCCAGCAGTTACGAACGAGTTACCACCGGGGAGCTGTTTTTT. It is translated as CASSYERVTTGELFF.

The chain uses TRBV28 and TRBJ1-1; the D gene is possibly TRBD1 (5 bases). The CDR3 has 13 amino acids. Germline values: CDR1 MDHEN, CDR2 SYDVKM. V was pared by 11 bases and J by 5 bases, with 18 bases between. The CDR3 loop reads CAGRQRGGTEAFF. In nucleotides, the CDR3 is TGTGCCGGTCGACAACGGGGGGGGACTGAAGCTTTCTTT.

The CDR3 loop is CASSLAGTPYGYTF. The CDR3 nucleotides read TGCGCCAGCAGCTTGGCGGGGACACCTTATGGCTACACCTTC. The chain combines TRBV5-1 with TRBJ1-2, with D perhaps TRBD1 (6 bases). With 0 bases removed from V and 5 bases from J, the gap between germline ends came to 11 bases. This CDR3 has 14 residues. Germline V lookup: CDR1 SGHRS, CDR2 YFSETQ.

The rearrangement uses TRBV2 and TRBJ1-1; 7 nucleotides align to TRBD1. The CDR3 spans 18 residues. V was clipped by 10 bases and J by 9 bases; unmatched bases: 29. Germline values: CDR1 SNHLY, CDR2 FYNNEI. Written as DNA, the CDR3 is TGTGCCACCCCGCACGGGATAGACGAAGACAGGGCGTATGATAAAGCTTTCTTT. Encoded protein: CATPHGIDEDRAYDKAFF.

J is TRBJ2-7 and V is TRBV27; 7 bases match TRBD2. With V trimmed by 5 bases and J by 5 bases, 9 bases remained unmatched. Germline assignment: CDR1 MNHEY and CDR2 SMNVEV (reference sequence). CDR3 length: 14 amino acids. The DNA for the CDR3 is TGTGCCAGCAGTCCCCAACTAGCGCCGGACGAGCAGTACTTC. Its protein is CASSPQLAPDEQYF.